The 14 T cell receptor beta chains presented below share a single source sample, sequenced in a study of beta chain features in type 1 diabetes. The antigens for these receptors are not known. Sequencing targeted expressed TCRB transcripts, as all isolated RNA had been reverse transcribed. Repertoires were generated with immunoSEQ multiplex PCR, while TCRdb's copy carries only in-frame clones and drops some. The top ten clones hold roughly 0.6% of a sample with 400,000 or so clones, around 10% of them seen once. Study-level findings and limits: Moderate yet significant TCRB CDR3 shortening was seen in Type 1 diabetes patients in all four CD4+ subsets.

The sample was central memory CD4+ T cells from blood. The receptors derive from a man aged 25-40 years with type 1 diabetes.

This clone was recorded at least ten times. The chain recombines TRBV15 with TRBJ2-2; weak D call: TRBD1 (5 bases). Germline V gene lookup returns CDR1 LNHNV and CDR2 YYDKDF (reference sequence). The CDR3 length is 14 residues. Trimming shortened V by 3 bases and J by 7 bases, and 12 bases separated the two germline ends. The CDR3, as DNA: TGTGCCACCAGCAGGGGCCGTAGGGGCGGGGAGCTGTTTTTT. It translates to CATSRGRRGGELFF.

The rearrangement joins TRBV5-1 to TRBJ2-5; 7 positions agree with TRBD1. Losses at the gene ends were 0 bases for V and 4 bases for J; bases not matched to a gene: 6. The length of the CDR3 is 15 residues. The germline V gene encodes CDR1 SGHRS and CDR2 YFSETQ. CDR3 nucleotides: TGCGCCAGCAGCTTGGGGTTGACAGGGACAGAGACCCAGTACTTC. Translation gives CASSLGLTGTETQYF. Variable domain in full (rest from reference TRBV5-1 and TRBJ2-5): KAGVTQTPRYLIKTRGQQVTLSCSPISGHRSVSWYQQTPGQGLQFLFEYFSETQRNKGNFPGRFSGRQFSNSRSEMNVSTLELGDSALYLCASSLGLTGTETQYFGPGTRLLVL.

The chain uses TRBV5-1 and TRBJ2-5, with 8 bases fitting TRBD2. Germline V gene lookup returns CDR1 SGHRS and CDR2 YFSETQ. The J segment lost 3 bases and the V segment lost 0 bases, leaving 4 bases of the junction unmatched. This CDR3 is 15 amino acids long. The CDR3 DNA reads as TGCGCCAGCAGCTTGGAGAGCGGGAGAAAAGAGACCCAGTACTTC. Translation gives CASSLESGRKETQYF.

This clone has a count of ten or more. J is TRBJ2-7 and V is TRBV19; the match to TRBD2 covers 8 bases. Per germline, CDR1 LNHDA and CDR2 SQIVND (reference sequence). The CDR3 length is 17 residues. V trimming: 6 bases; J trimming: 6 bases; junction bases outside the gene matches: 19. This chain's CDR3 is CASRDPADAGGRVEQYF. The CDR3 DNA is TGTGCCAGTAGGGATCCTGCTGATGCGGGAGGTAGGGTCGAGCAGTACTTC.

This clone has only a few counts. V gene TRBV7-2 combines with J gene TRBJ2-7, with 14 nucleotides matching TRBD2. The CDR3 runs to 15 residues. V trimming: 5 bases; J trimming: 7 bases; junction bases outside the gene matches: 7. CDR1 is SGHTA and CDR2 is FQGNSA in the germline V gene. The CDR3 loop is CASSLGLAGVREQYF. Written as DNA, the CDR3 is TGTGCCAGCAGCCTGGGACTAGCGGGAGTTAGGGAGCAGTACTTC.

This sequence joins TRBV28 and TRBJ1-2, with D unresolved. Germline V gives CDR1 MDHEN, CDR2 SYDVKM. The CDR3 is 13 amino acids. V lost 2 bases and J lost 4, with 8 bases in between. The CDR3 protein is CASSLGELYGYTF. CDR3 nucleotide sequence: TGTGCCAGCAGTTTAGGGGAACTCTATGGCTACACCTTC.

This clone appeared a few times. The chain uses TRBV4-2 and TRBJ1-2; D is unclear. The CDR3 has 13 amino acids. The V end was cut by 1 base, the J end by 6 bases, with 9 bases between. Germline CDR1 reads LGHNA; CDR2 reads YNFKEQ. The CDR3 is CASSQGSQDGYTF. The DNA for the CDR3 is TGTGCCAGCAGCCAAGGGAGCCAGGATGGCTACACCTTC.

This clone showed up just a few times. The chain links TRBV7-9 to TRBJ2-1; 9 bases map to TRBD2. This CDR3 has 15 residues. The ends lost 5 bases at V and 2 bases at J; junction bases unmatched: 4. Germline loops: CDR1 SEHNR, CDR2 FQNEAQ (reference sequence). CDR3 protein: CASSLSSGAYNEQFF. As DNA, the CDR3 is TGTGCCAGCAGCCTATCTAGCGGGGCCTACAATGAGCAGTTCTTC.

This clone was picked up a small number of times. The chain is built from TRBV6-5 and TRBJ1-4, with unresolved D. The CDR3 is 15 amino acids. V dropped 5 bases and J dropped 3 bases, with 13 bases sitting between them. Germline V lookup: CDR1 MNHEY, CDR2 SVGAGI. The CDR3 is CASSGRPTANEKLFF. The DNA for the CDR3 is TGTGCCAGCAGTGGAAGGCCGACTGCTAATGAAAAACTGTTTTTT.

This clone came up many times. The CDR3 is CASSSTQLAGVSNEQFF. The DNA for the CDR3 is TGTGCCAGCAGTTCGACCCAACTAGCGGGAGTTTCCAATGAGCAGTTCTTC. The rearrangement links TRBV28 to TRBJ2-1, with 11 bases fitting TRBD2. V was clipped by 4 bases and J by 6 bases; unmatched bases: 11. CDR1 and CDR2 from the germline V gene are MDHEN and SYDVKM. The length of the CDR3 is 17 residues.

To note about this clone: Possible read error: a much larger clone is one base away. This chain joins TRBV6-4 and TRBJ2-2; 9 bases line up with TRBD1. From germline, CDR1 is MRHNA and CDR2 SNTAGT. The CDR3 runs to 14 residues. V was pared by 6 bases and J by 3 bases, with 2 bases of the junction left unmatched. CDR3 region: CASRRQGDTGELFF. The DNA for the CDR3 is TGTGCCAGCAGACGACAGGGGGACACCGGGGAGCTGTTTTTT.

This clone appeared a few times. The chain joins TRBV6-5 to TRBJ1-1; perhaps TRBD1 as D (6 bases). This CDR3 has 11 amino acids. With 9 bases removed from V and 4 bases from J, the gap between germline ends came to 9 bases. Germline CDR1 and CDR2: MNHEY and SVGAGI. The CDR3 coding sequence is TGTGCCAGTCAGGGGTCCACTGAAGCTTTCTTT. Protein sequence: CASQGSTEAFF.

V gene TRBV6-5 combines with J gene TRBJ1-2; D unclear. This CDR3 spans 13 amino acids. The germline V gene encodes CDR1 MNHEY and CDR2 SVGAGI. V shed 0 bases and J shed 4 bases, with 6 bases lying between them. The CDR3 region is CASSYSNGYGYTF. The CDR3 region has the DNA TGTGCCAGCAGTTACTCGAACGGCTATGGCTACACCTTC.

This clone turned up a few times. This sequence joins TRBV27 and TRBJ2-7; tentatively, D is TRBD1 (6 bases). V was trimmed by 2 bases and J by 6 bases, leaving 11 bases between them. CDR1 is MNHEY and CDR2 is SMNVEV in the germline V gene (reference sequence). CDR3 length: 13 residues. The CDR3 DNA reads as TGTGCCAGCAGTTTAATGTGGGACACCGAGCAGTACTTC. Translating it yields CASSLMWDTEQYF.